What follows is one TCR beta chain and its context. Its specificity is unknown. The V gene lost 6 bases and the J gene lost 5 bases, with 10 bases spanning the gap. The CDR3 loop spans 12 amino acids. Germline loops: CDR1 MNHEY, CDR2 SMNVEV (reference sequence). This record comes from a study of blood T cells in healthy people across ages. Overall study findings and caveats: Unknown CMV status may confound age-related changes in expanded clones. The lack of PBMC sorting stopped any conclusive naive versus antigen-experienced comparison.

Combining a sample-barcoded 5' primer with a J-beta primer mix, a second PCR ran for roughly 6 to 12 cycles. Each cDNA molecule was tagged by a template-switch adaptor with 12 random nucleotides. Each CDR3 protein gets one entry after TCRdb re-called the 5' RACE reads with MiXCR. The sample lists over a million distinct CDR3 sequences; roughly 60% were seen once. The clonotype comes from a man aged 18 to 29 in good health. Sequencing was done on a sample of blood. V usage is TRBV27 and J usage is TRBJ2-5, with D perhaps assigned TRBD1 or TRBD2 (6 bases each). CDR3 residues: CASSGGRETQYF. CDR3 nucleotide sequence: TGTGCCAGCAGCGGGGGCAGGGAGACCCAGTACTTC.